A single sample gave rise to the 12 T cell receptor beta chains below, sequenced in a study of T cells in Graves' hyperthyroidism and ophthalmopathy. Amplified TCR beta CDR3 regions came from RNA transcripts. The primer set for the first-round RT-PCR of the TCR CDR3 was HTBI. Using its own MiXCR run on the multiplex PCR reads, TCRdb lists one record per CDR3 protein. The table records fewer than 400,000 distinct CDR3 sequences, 11% to 15% of them present only once. The sample comprised blood. Every receptor here comes from a man aged 45-65 years with Graves' ophthalmopathy.

This clonotype appeared a few times. The chain links TRBV25-1 to TRBJ2-2; 8 nucleotides align to TRBD1. This CDR3 region has 15 residues. J was trimmed by 6 bases and V by 5 bases; bases with no gene match: 8. Germline CDR1 MGHDK, CDR2 SYGVNS. The CDR3 nucleotides read TGTGCCAGCAGTACTTACAGGGGGAAAGCCGGGGAGCTGTTTTTT. Protein: CASSTYRGKAGELFF.

The sample holds many counts of this clonotype. This sequence joins TRBV5-1 and TRBJ2-1; no definite D call. Germline CDR1 SGHRS, CDR2 YFSETQ. This CDR3 has 16 amino acids. The V end was cut by 4 bases, the J end by 5 bases, with 19 bases between. The CDR3 region is CASSPSSRVTDNEQFF. The CDR3 nucleotides are TGCGCCAGCAGCCCATCCAGCCGAGTAACGGACAATGAGCAGTTCTTC.

This clonotype was observed at least ten times. The chain uses TRBV12-3 or TRBV12-4 and TRBJ1-2; 8 bases agree with TRBD1. Germline trimming cut 5 bases from V and 5 bases from J; bases unmatched to any gene: 4. The CDR3 is made up of 13 amino acids. This CDR3 reads CASSPTGDYGYTF. As DNA, the CDR3 is TGTGCCAGCAGTCCGACAGGGGATTATGGCTACACCTTC.

The table lists this clonotype with a few counts. The chain uses TRBV6-1 and TRBJ1-2; D may be TRBD1 (5 bases). V lost 6 bases, J lost 2 bases, and 10 bases lay in between. Germline V CDR1 and CDR2: MNHNS, SASEGT. This CDR3 has 13 residues. The CDR3 region is CASREGNNYGYTF. Here the CDR3 DNA reads TGTGCCAGCAGGGAGGGGAACAACTATGGCTACACCTTC.

The chain uses TRBV19 and TRBJ2-7; 9 positions match TRBD1. From germline, CDR1 is LNHDA and CDR2 SQIVND (reference sequence). V lost 4 bases, J lost 6 bases, and 4 bases stayed unmatched. This CDR3 comprises 13 residues. CDR3 amino acids: CASSNDRGFEQYF. In nucleotides, the CDR3 is TGTGCCAGTAGTAATGACAGGGGGTTCGAGCAGTACTTC.

The sample holds many counts of this clonotype. The junction shows a germline mismatch at one end, possibly a read error. J is TRBJ2-5 and V is TRBV7-9, with 7 bases identical to TRBD2. Per the germline V gene, CDR1 is SEHNR and CDR2 is FQNEAQ (reference sequence). The CDR3 has 14 amino acids. CDR3 coding DNA: TGTGCCAGCAGCCTAGCGGTAGCTTATGAGACCCAGTACTTC. Amino acids: CASSLAVAYETQYF.

This clonotype was counted many times. V is TRBV12-3 or TRBV12-4 and J is TRBJ2-1; TRBD2 agrees at 13 bases. The CDR3 has 14 residues. V shed 4 bases and J 9 bases; nucleotides not matched to a gene: 3. The CDR3 sequence is CASSWTSGSVEQFF. CDR3 in DNA: TGTGCCAGCAGTTGGACTAGCGGGAGCGTTGAGCAGTTCTTC.

This clonotype has at least ten counts. The chain combines TRBV11-1 with TRBJ2-5; D may be TRBD1 (6 bases). Trimming shortened V by 5 bases and J by 2 bases, and 15 bases separated the two germline ends. The CDR3 is made up of 15 amino acids. Germline V gene sequence: CDR1 SGHAT, CDR2 FQDESV (reference sequence). CDR3 DNA sequence: TGTGCCAGCAGCCTTACGCGACAGGCGCAAGAGACCCAGTACTTC. Translation gives CASSLTRQAQETQYF.

This clonotype was observed many times. This chain uses TRBV5-1 with TRBJ2-1; D call uncertain. Between the trimmed V and J ends, which lost 4 bases and 6 bases, there was a span of 8 bases. Germline assignment: CDR1 SGHRS and CDR2 YFSETQ. The CDR3 length is 12 residues. CDR3 DNA: TGCGCCAGCAGCCGTCTCGGCAATGAGCAGTTCTTC. Residues: CASSRLGNEQFF.

This chain uses TRBV28 with TRBJ1-6; no firm D call. CDR3 length: 18 residues. Trimming took off 2 bases at V and 0 bases at J, with 14 bases between the two ends. CDR1 MDHEN and CDR2 SYDVKM come from the germline V gene. As DNA, the CDR3 is TGTGCCAGCAGTTTAGGCCAGGCCGGAGGCTCCTATAATTCACCCCTCCACTTT. It codes for CASSLGQAGGSYNSPLHF.

The chain employs TRBV19 and TRBJ1-1; maybe TRBD1 (5 bases). The CDR3 length is 12 residues. V gave up 7 bases and J gave up 4 bases, with 10 bases separating them. The germline CDR1 and CDR2 sequences are LNHDA and SQIVND (reference sequence). The CDR3 DNA sequence: TGTGCCAGTACTAGGGGCCCCACTGAAGCTTTCTTT. Translated, it gives CASTRGPTEAFF.

The table lists this clonotype with many counts. The chain recombines TRBV24-1 with TRBJ1-2, with D possibly TRBD1 on 5 matching bases. Between the trimmed V and J ends, which lost 3 bases and 2 bases, there was a span of 18 bases. The CDR3 has 17 amino acids. Germline CDR1 and CDR2: KGHDR and SFDVKD. This CDR3 is CATSDPSDPGLNYGYTF. As DNA, the CDR3 is TGTGCCACCAGTGATCCTTCCGATCCAGGGTTGAACTATGGCTACACCTTC.